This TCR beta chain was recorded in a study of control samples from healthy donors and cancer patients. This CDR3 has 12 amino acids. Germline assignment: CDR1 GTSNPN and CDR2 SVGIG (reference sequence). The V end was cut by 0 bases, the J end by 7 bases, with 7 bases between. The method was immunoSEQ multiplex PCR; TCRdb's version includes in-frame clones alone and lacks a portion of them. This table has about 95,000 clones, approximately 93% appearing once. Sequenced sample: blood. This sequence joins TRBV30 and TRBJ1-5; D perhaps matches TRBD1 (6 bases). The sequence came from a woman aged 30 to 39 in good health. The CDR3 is CAWSVGGQPQHF. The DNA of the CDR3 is TGTGCCTGGAGTGTAGGGGGACAGCCCCAGCATTTT.